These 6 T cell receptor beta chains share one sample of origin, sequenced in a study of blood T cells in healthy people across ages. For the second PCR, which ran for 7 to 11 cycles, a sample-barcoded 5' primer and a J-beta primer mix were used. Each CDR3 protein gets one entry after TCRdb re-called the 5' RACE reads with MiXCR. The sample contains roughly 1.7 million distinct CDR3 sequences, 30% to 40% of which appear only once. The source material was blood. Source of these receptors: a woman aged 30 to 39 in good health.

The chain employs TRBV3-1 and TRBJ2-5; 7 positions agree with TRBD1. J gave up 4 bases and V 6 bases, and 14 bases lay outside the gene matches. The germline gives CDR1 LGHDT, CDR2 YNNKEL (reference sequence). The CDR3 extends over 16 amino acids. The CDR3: CASRPRGSGSRETQYF. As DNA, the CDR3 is TGTGCCAGCAGGCCCAGGGGGAGTGGGTCGCGAGAGACCCAGTACTTC.

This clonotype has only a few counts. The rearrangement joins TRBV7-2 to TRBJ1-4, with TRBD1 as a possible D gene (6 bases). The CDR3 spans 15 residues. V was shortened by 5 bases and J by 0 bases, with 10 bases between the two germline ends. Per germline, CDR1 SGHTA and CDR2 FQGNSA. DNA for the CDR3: TGTGCCAGCAGCCGTACAGGGCCAACTAATGAAAAACTGTTTTTT. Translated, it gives CASSRTGPTNEKLFF. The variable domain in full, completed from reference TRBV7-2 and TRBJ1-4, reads GAGVSQSPSNKVTEKGKDVELRCDPISGHTALYWYRQSLGQGLEFLIYFQGNSAPDKSGLPSDRFSAERTGGSVSTLTIQRTQQEDSAVYLCASSRTGPTNEKLFFGSGTQLSVL.

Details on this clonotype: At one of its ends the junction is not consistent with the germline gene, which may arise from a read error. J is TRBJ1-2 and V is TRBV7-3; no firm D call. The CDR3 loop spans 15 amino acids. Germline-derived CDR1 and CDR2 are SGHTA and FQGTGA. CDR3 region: CASSLTDETYYGHTF. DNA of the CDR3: TGTGCCAGCAGCTTGACCGACGAGACTTACTATGGCCACACCTTC.

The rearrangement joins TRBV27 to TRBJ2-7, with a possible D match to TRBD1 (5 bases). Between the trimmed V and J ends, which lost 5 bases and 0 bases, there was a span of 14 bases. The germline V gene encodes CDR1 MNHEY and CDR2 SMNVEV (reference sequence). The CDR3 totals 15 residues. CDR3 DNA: TGTGCCAGCAGTCCAACCCCAGGGCTCTCCTACGAGCAGTACTTC. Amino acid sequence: CASSPTPGLSYEQYF.

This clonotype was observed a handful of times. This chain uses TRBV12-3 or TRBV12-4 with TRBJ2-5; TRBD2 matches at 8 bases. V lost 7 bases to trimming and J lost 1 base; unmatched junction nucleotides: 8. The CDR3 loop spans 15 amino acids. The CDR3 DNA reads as TGTGCCAGCATGGTGAACGGGGGGGCCCAAGAGACCCAGTACTTC. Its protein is CASMVNGGAQETQYF.

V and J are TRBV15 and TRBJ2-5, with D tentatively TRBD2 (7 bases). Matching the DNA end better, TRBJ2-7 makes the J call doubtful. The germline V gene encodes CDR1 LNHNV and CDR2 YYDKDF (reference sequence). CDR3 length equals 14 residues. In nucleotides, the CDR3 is TGTGCCACCAGCACCGGGGGGCCTCGTCGCGAGCAGTACTTC. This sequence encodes CATSTGGPRREQYF.